Following are 15 T cell receptor beta chains from one sample sequenced in a study of T cell clonality in common variable immunodeficiency. Findings and caveats of the study: Fewer deletions and N-nucleotide insertions were reportedly seen in common variable immunodeficiency TCR beta sequences.

Produced via immunoSEQ multiplex PCR; TCRdb's table is partial and in-frame only. The data show some 26,000 clones, with none appearing a single time. These receptors are not linked to any known antigen. What was sequenced was peripheral blood mononuclear cells. These receptors all stem from a human donor with common variable immunodeficiency.

By frequency in the sample, this clone is medium-sized. The CDR3 end is not reached by the read, which stops 3 residues before it; the germline J gene fills it in. The chain has TRBV20-1 and TRBJ1-5; D may be TRBD1 (5 bases). Germline V gives CDR1 DFQATT, CDR2 SNEGSKA (reference sequence). The germline V and J ends were trimmed by 5 bases and 0 bases, with 14 bases remaining between them. CDR3 length: 15 amino acids. Incomplete CDR3 DNA: TGCAGTGCTCAAGGCGGGGGTTATAGCAATCAGCCC. It codes for CSAQGGGYSNQP. The CDR3 in full is CSAQGGGYSNQPQHF.

This clone was observed a few times. The read falls 3 residues short of the CDR3 end, and the missing part is taken from the germline J gene. This rearrangement joins TRBV18 to TRBJ1-1, with a tentative D call TRBD1 (5 bases). This CDR3 has 15 residues. The V and J ends lost 1 base and 3 bases respectively, with 12 bases between them. Per germline, CDR1 KGHSH and CDR2 LQKENI. The covered CDR3 bases are TGTGCCAGCTCACCACTTCAAGGAGGGGACACTGAA. Its translation is CASSPLQGGDTE. The whole CDR3 sequence is CASSPLQGGDTEAFF.

Comments on this clone: The read stops 3 residues short of the end of the CDR3; the missing end is completed from the germline J gene. The chain joins TRBV19 to TRBJ2-7, with TRBD1 matching 10 bases. The CDR3 length is 14 residues. V dropped 5 bases and J dropped 1; count of bases not matched to a gene: 2. Germline CDR1 is LNHDA and CDR2 is SQIVND (reference sequence). Here the CDR3 reads CASSEGQGSYEQYF. CDR3 DNA, as far as it was read: TGTGCCAGTAGTGAGGGACAGGGGTCCTACGAG.

A word on this clone: Read coverage stops 3 residues before the CDR3 terminus; the germline J gene supplies the remainder. The gene calls are TRBV20-1 and TRBJ2-7; TRBD1 might be the D (5 bases). Germline lookup yields CDR1 DFQATT and CDR2 SNEGSKA (reference sequence). The CDR3 spans 15 residues. V lost 1 base and J lost 0, with 13 bases in between. The covered CDR3 bases are TGCAGTGCTAGAGCGTGGGCTAGGGGCTCCTACGAG. This encodes CSARAWARGSYE. The entire CDR3 protein reads CSARAWARGSYEQYF.

This clone occurred many times. CDR3 loop: CAWSTGRDQPQHF. The sequenced CDR3 bases are TGTGCCTGGTCTACAGGGAGGGACCAGCCC. This chain uses TRBV30 with TRBJ1-5; a possible D gene is TRBD1 (6 bases). The read ends 3 residues shy of where the CDR3 ends; the end is completed using the germline J gene. CDR3 length: 13 residues. Trimming removed 5 bases at V and 7 bases at J, with 15 bases between. Germline V gene lookup returns CDR1 GTSNPN and CDR2 SVGIG (reference sequence).

Many counts were recorded for this clone. The read halts 3 residues ahead of the CDR3 end, with the missing end drawn from the germline J gene. The chain employs TRBV29-1 and TRBJ2-1, with 7 bases aligning to TRBD2. This CDR3 has 18 amino acids. V lost 2 bases to trimming and J lost 0 bases; unmatched junction nucleotides: 13. Germline values: CDR1 SQVTM, CDR2 ANQGSEA. The CDR3 sequence is CSVEQRDYLKSSYNEQFF. The CDR3 DNA, read in part, is TGCAGCGTTGAACAGAGGGACTACCTTAAGAGCTCCTACAATGAG.

Points on this clone: The junction differs from germline at one of its ends, possibly a read error. The read falls 3 residues short of the CDR3 end, and the missing part is taken from the germline J gene. The V and J genes are TRBV7-9 and TRBJ2-2; no firm D call. Germline V gene lookup returns CDR1 SEHNR and CDR2 FQNEAQ (reference sequence). The CDR3 is 13 amino acids. The part of the CDR3 DNA that was read is TGTTCCAGCAGCTTACTAAACACCGGGGAG. The encoded protein is CSSSLLNTGE. The full-length CDR3 reads as CSSSLLNTGELFF.

There are many counts of this clone. The CDR3 goes on 3 residues after the read ends, and that part is filled in from the germline J gene. The chain joins TRBV2 to TRBJ2-3; 7 bases are shared with TRBD2. The CDR3 consists of 12 residues. Germline V gene data show CDR1 as SNHLY and CDR2 as FYNNEI. J lost 2 bases, V lost 9 bases, and 2 bases had no gene match. Partial CDR3 DNA: TGTGCCAGGAGCGGGAACACAGATACG. As protein: CARSGNTDT. The complete CDR3 reads CARSGNTDTQYF.

Many counts were recorded for this clone. The CDR3 extends 3 residues past the end of the read, so its final part is completed from the germline J gene. The sample has other DNA sequences that encode this CDR3 too. The chain joins TRBV5-1 to TRBJ2-7; 11 bases match TRBD2. The J segment lost 2 bases and the V segment lost 4 bases, leaving 8 bases of the junction unmatched. The CDR3 runs 16 residues. Germline V lookup: CDR1 SGHRS, CDR2 YFSETQ. The covered CDR3 bases are TGCGCCAGCAGCGGGGGGACTAGCGGAAATACCTACGAG. Its translation: CASSGGTSGNTYE. The entire CDR3 protein is CASSGGTSGNTYEQYF.

This clone is categorized as medium-sized. The read halts 3 residues ahead of the CDR3 end, with the missing end drawn from the germline J gene. The V and J genes are TRBV2 and TRBJ1-5; 11 positions agree with TRBD1. J gave up 2 bases and V 3 bases, and 9 bases lay outside the gene matches. Germline CDR1 and CDR2: SNHLY and FYNNEI. The CDR3 totals 18 residues. The CDR3 DNA, read in part, is TGTGCCAGCAGTGATATGGGGACAGGGGGTTTGGGCAATCAGCCC. As protein: CASSDMGTGGLGNQP. The whole CDR3 protein is CASSDMGTGGLGNQPQHF.

CDR3 DNA, as far as it was read: TGTGCCAGCAGCCCCCTGGCATGGTCCTACGAG. This codes for CASSPLAWSYE. The whole CDR3 sequence is CASSPLAWSYEQYF. V and J are TRBV7-6 and TRBJ2-7; no clear D gene. The read ends 3 residues before the CDR3 terminus; that terminus is restored from the germline J gene. Germline V CDR1 and CDR2: SGHVS, FNYEAQ. Trimming left V 5 bases short and J 1 base short, with 12 bases between. The CDR3 is 14 residues long.

As to this clone: The read falls 3 residues short of the CDR3 end, and the missing part is taken from the germline J gene. V usage is TRBV7-6 and J usage is TRBJ2-7, with D perhaps matching TRBD2 (5 bases). The CDR3 contains 15 residues. The V and J ends lost 2 bases and 1 base respectively, with 12 bases between them. Germline values: CDR1 SGHVS, CDR2 FNYEAQ. The CDR3 bases that were read are TGTGCCAGCAGCTTACGTGAGGACTCATCCTACGAG. Residues: CASSLREDSSYE. The CDR3 in full is CASSLREDSSYEQYF.

This clone has at least ten counts. Sequencing ends 3 residues short of the CDR3 end; the germline J gene provides the rest. This rearrangement joins TRBV19 to TRBJ2-1; 7 nucleotides align to TRBD1. The CDR3 covers 15 residues. The germline gives CDR1 LNHDA, CDR2 SQIVND (reference sequence). Trimming cost V 6 bases and J 2 bases; bases outside gene matches: 7. CDR3 bases read: TGTGCCAGTAGCACGGGACAGAACCCCTACAATGAG. Amino acids: CASSTGQNPYNE. The full CDR3 protein reads CASSTGQNPYNEQFF.

Judged by abundance, this clone is medium-sized. CDR3 sequence reads: CASSHSVSDEQFF. The CDR3 bases that were read are TGTGCCAGCAGTCACTCCGTCTCCGATGAG. This chain joins TRBV5-4 and TRBJ2-1; no clear D gene. The read stops 3 residues short of the end of the CDR3; the missing end is completed from the germline J gene. CDR1 and CDR2 (germline): SGHNT, YYREEE (reference sequence). CDR3 size: 13 residues. V was cut by 5 bases and J by 8 bases, with 14 bases left in between.

In its sample, this clone was seen a few times. The CDR3 bases that were read are TGTGCCAGCAGTGATCAGGCTCTATTACGAGATGGC. Translated: CASSDQALLRDG. The full CDR3 protein reads CASSDQALLRDGYTF. The chain uses TRBV2 and TRBJ1-2; D unresolved. Sequencing ends 3 residues short of the CDR3 end; the germline J gene provides the rest. V lost 3 bases to trimming and J lost 6 bases, with 17 bases between them. Germline lookup yields CDR1 SNHLY and CDR2 FYNNEI. This CDR3 comprises 15 residues. The full variable domain, its missing parts supplied by reference TRBV2 and TRBJ1-2, is EPEVTQTPSHQVTQMGQEVILRCVPISNHLYFYWYRQILGQKVEFLVSFYNNEISEKSEIFDDQFSVERPDGSNFTLKIRSTKLEDSAMYFCASSDQALLRDGYTFGSGTRLTVV.